This TCR beta chain was captured in a study of vaccination and CD4 T cells after COVID-19. Study-level background: Six males and four females, two Hispanic, made up the convalescents. Stimulation of the cells used overlapping spike peptide pools from SARS-CoV-2 and from the common cold coronaviruses HCoV-NL63, HCoV-OC43 and HCoV-229E.

Germline-derived CDR1 and CDR2 are SGHTA and FQGNSA. The CDR3 is made up of 14 amino acids. V shed 6 bases, J shed 3 bases, and the junction held 4 bases outside the gene matches. On this clonotype: Its antigen is currently unknown.

Sequenced with the Oncomine TCR Beta short-read assay was DNA taken from cultured CD4+ T cells. TCRdb reprocessed the PCR reads via MiXCR and lists one record per CDR3 protein. The sample shows around 13,000 distinct CDR3 sequences, 20% to 25% of them seen only once. As to treatment: 10-day PBMC culture with coronavirus spike peptide pools or control peptides (ViraFEST assay). V gene TRBV7-2 combines with J gene TRBJ2-3, with TRBD1 matching over 9 bases. This clonotype was obtained from a human donor who had recovered from COVID-19. Material: CD4+ T cells from blood, cultured in vitro, obtained after SARS-CoV-2 vaccination. CDR3 sequence: CASSPGTGTDTQYF. Here the CDR3 DNA reads TGTGCCAGCAGTCCCGGGACAGGGACAGATACGCAGTATTTT.